This T cell receptor (beta chain) was recovered during a study of blood T cells in healthy people across ages. This clonotype was picked up a small number of times. CDR1 is SGHRS and CDR2 is YFSETQ in the germline V gene. The CDR3 extends over 16 amino acids. V was pared by 0 bases and J by 0 bases, with 3 bases of the junction left unmatched. A second PCR, run for about 6 to 11 cycles, used a sample-barcoded 5' primer plus a J-beta primer mix. One entry per CDR3 protein, called by TCRdb with MiXCR from the 5' RACE reads. This table holds 700,000 to 1,000,000 distinct CDR3 sequences, roughly 44% found once.

Sequencing was done on a sample of blood. J is TRBJ2-1 and V is TRBV5-1; 7 nucleotides agree with TRBD1. This clonotype was obtained from a man in his 60s in good health. The CDR3 DNA is TGCGCCAGCAGCTTGGGGGACAGCAGCTCCTACAATGAGCAGTTCTTC. This gives the protein CASSLGDSSSYNEQFF.